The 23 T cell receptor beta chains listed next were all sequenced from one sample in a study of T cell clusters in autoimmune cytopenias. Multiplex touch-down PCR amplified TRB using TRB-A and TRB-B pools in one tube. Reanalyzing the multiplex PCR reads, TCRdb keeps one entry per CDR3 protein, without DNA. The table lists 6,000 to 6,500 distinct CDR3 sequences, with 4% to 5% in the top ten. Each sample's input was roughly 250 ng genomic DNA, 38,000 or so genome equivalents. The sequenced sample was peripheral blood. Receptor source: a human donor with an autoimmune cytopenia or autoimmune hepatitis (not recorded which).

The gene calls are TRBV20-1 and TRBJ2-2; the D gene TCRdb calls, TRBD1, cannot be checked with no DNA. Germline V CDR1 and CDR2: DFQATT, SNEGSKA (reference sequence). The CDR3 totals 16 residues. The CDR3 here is CSARGGQGESTGELFF.

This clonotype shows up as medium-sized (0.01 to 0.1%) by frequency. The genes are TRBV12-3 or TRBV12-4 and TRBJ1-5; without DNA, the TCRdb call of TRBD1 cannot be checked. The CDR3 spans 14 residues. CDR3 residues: CASSLRGANQPQHF.

CDR3 amino acids: CASSPEETQYF. The gene calls are TRBV18 and TRBJ2-5. Germline lookup yields CDR1 KGHSH and CDR2 LQKENI. This CDR3 contains 11 residues. Drawing the rest from reference TRBV18 and TRBJ2-5, the complete variable domain is NAGVMQNPRHLVRRRGQEARLRCSPMKGHSHVYWYRQLPEEGLKFMVYLQKENIIDESGMPKERFSAEFPKEGPSILRIQQVVRGDSAAYFCASSPEETQYFGPGTRLLVL.

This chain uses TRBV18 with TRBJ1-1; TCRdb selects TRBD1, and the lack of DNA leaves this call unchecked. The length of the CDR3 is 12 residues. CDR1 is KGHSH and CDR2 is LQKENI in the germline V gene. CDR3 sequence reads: CASSQGQVEAFF.

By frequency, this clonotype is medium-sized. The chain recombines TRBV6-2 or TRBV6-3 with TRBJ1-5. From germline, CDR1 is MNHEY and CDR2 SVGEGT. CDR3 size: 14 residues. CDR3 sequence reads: CASSYTGRLQPQHF.

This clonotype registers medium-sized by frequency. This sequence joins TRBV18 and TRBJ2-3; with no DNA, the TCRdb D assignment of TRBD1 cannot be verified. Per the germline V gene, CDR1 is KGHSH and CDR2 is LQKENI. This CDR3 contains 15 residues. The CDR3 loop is CASSPGWDVTDTQYF. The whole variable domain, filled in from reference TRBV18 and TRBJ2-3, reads NAGVMQNPRHLVRRRGQEARLRCSPMKGHSHVYWYRQLPEEGLKFMVYLQKENIIDESGMPKERFSAEFPKEGPSILRIQQVVRGDSAAYFCASSPGWDVTDTQYFGPGTRLTVL.

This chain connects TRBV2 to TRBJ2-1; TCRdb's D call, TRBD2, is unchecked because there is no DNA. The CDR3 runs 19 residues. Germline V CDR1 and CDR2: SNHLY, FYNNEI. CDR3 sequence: CASRFTSGGSLPPHNEQFF.

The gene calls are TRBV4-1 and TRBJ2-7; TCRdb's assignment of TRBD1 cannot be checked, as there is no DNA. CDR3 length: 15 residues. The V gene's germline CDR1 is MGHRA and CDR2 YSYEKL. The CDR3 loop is CASSQVFGGGYEQYF.

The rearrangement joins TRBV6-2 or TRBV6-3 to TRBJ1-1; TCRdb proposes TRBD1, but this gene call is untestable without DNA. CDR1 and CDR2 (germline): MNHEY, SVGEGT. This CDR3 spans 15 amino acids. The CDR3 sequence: CASSKPGQGGAEAFF.

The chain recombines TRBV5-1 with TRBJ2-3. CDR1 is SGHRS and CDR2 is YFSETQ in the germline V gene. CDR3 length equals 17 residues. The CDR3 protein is CASSLVGSSLGTDTQYF.

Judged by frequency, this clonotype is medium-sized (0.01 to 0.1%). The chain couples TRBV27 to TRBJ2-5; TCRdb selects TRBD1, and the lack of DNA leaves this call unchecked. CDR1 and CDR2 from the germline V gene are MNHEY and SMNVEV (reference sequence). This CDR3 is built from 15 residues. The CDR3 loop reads CASSFSGQGGETQYF.

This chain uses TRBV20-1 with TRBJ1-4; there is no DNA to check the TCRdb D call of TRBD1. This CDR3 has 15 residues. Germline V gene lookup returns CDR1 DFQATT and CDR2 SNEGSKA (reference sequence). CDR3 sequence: CSATFYRGPNEKLFF.

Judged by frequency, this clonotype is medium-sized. The chain's CDR3 is CASSDHRDYPSYEQYF. The V and J genes are TRBV6-1 and TRBJ2-7; TCRdb reports TRBD2, a call that lacks DNA to check it against. The CDR3 has 16 amino acids. CDR1 MNHNS and CDR2 SASEGT come from the germline V gene.

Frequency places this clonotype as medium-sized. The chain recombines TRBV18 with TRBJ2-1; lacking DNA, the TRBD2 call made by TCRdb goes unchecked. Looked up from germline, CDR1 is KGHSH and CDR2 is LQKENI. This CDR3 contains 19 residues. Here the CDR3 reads CASSPPGLVRLGSYNEQFF. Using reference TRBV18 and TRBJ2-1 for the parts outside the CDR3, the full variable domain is NAGVMQNPRHLVRRRGQEARLRCSPMKGHSHVYWYRQLPEEGLKFMVYLQKENIIDESGMPKERFSAEFPKEGPSILRIQQVVRGDSAAYFCASSPPGLVRLGSYNEQFFGPGTRLTVL.

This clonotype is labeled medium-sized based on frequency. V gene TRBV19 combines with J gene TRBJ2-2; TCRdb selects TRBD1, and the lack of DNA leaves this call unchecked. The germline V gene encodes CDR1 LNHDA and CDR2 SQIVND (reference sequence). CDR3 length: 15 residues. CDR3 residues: CASRRRDPPTGELFF.

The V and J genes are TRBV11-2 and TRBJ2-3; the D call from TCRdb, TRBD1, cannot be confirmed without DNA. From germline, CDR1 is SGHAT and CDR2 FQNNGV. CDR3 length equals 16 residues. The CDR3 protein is CASSFGLFTSTDTQYF.

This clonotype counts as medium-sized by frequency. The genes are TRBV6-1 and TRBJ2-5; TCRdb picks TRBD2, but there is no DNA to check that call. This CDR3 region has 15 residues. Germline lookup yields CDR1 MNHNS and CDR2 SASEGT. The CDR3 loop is CASSDASGGQETQYF.

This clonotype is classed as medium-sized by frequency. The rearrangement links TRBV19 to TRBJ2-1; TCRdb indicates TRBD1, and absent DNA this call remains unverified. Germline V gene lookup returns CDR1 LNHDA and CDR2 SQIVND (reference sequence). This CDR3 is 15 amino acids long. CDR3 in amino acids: CASSIEWGGYNEQFF.

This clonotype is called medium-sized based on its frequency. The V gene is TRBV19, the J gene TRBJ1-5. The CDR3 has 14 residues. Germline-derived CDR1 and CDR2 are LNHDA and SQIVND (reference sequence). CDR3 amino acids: CASDTRDSNQPQHF.

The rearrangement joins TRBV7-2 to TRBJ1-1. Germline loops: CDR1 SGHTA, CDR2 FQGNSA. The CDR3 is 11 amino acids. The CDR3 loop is CASSSPSGAFF.

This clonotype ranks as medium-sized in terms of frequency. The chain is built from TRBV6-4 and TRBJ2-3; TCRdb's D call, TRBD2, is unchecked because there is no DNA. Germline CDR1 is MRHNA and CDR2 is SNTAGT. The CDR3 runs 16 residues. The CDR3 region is CASSDSAGGSTDTQYF.

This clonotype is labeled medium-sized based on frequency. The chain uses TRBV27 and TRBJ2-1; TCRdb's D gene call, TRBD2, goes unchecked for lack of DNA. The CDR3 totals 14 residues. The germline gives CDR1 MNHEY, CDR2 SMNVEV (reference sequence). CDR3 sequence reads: CASSLRSDYNEQFF.

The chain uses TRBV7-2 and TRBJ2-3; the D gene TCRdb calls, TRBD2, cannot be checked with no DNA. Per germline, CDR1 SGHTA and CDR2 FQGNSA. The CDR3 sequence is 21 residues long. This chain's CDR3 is CASSLAVGLAGGRDSTDTQYF.